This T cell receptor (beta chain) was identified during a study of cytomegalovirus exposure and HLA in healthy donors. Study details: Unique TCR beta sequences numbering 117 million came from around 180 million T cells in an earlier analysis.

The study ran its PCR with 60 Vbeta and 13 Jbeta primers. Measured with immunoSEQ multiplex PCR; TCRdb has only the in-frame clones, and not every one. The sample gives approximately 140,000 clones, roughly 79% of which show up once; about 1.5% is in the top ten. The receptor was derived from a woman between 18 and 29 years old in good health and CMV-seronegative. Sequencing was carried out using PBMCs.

The CDR3 protein is CAISESAQGSTNEKLFF. The DNA for the CDR3 is TGTGCCATCAGTGAGTCGGCCCAGGGATCCACTAATGAAAAACTGTTTTTT. The V and J genes are TRBV10-3 and TRBJ1-4; tentatively, D is TRBD1 (5 bases). Germline loops: CDR1 ENHRY, CDR2 SYGVKD. Deletions cut 0 bases from V and 2 bases from J, with 13 bases between. The CDR3 totals 17 residues.